One sample yielded the 27 T cell receptor beta chains listed below, sequenced in a study of T cells after yellow fever vaccination. A single record per CDR3 protein comes from TCRdb applying MiXCR to the 5' RACE reads. The sample has about 340,000 distinct CDR3 sequences, 3% to 4.5% seen once. The sequencing used PBMCs, collected 5 days after the yellow fever booster vaccination. The receptor set was obtained from a man younger than 30 who received the YFV17D yellow fever vaccine.

In this sample, this clonotype turned up a few times. This chain links TRBV20-1 with TRBJ1-1, with 7 bases matching TRBD1. Trimming cost V 0 bases and J 8 bases; bases outside gene matches: 15. This CDR3 comprises 16 residues. The germline V gene has CDR1 DFQATT and CDR2 SNEGSKA (reference sequence). CDR3 loop: CSAREQTGWVVPEAFF. CDR3 DNA sequence: TGCAGTGCTAGAGAGCAGACAGGGTGGGTCGTCCCCGAAGCTTTCTTT.

The chain combines TRBV4-3 with TRBJ2-7; D is possibly TRBD2 (5 bases). V gave up 0 bases and J gave up 3 bases, with 12 bases separating them. This CDR3 is built from 15 residues. In germline, CDR1 is LGHNA, CDR2 YSLEER. The CDR3 DNA is TGCGCCAGCAGCCAAGACAGTCTAGCTGGCTACGAGCAGTACTTC. Its translation: CASSQDSLAGYEQYF.

The V call is TRBV12-3 or TRBV12-4, the J call TRBJ2-1, with D possibly being TRBD2 (5 bases). The CDR3 extends over 14 amino acids. Trimming shortened V by 6 bases and J by 0 bases, and 9 bases separated the two germline ends. The CDR3 is CASSRRDSYNEQFF. The CDR3 DNA is TGTGCCAGCAGCCGCCGGGACTCCTACAATGAGCAGTTCTTC.

This chain connects TRBV28 to TRBJ2-7, with no clear D. Germline V gene data show CDR1 as MDHEN and CDR2 as SYDVKM. With 8 bases removed from V and 6 bases from J, the gap between germline ends came to 8 bases. This CDR3 spans 10 amino acids. DNA of the CDR3: TGTGCCAGCCTGACGGGCGAGCAGTACGTC. Encoded protein: CASLTGEQYV.

This clonotype was recorded at least ten times. The DNA of the CDR3 is TGTGCCACCGACGGGTCAGAGACCCAGTACTTC. Translated: CATDGSETQYF. This chain uses TRBV28 with TRBJ2-5; D gene unclear. Germline V gene lookup returns CDR1 MDHEN and CDR2 SYDVKM. V gave up 10 bases and J gave up 4 bases, with 10 bases separating them. The CDR3 length is 11 residues. Filled out from reference TRBV28 and TRBJ2-5, the complete variable domain reads DVKVTQSSRYLVKRTGEKVFLECVQDMDHENMFWYRQDPGLGLRLIYFSYDVKMKEKGDIPEGYSVSREKKERFSLILESASTNQTSMYLCATDGSETQYFGPGTRLLVL.

In its sample, this clonotype was seen a few times. This rearrangement joins TRBV29-1 to TRBJ1-1; 7 bases are a match to TRBD1. The germline V gene encodes CDR1 SQVTM and CDR2 ANQGSEA. Trimming removed 3 bases from V and 5 bases from J; junction bases left unmatched: 6. The CDR3 contains 13 residues. Here the CDR3 DNA reads TGCAGCGTTGAGGAGGGGGCGCGGACTGAAGCTTTCTTT. Protein: CSVEEGARTEAFF.

The chain combines TRBV15 with TRBJ1-1, with D perhaps matching TRBD1 (5 bases). Trimming took off 2 bases at V and 13 bases at J, with 17 bases between the two ends. Germline CDR1 reads LNHNV; CDR2 reads YYDKDF (reference sequence). The CDR3 contains 13 residues. CDR3 nucleotide sequence: TGTGCCACCAGCAGATCCAAGGGGCAGGGAAGTTTCTTT. Translating it yields CATSRSKGQGSFF.

This clonotype showed up just a few times. The rearrangement links TRBV12-3 or TRBV12-4 to TRBJ2-2; D tentatively fits TRBD1 or TRBD2 (7 bases each). Trimming cost V 4 bases and J 5 bases, with 11 bases left between them. The CDR3 has 14 amino acids. The CDR3, as DNA: TGTGCCAGCAGTTCAGGGGGGGGGACCGGGGAGCTGTTTTTT. This codes for CASSSGGGTGELFF.

The sample holds many counts of this clonotype. The chain employs TRBV12-5 and TRBJ2-3, with D tentatively TRBD1 (6 bases). V was cut by 6 bases and J by 1 base, with 17 bases left in between. Germline V gene data show CDR1 as LGHNT and CDR2 as FRNRAP. CDR3 length: 16 residues. The CDR3 DNA sequence: TGTGCTAGTGGCGCCCCCCCGGGACACCGCACAGATACGCAGTATTTT. Its protein product is CASGAPPGHRTDTQYF.

The chain is built from TRBV19 and TRBJ1-2; the match to TRBD1 covers 7 bases. CDR1 LNHDA and CDR2 SQIVND come from the germline V gene (reference sequence). This CDR3 has 12 residues. CDR3 amino acids: CVAGTANYGYTF. The CDR3 nucleotides are TGTGTCGCAGGGACAGCCAACTATGGCTACACCTTC. Full variable domain (rest looked up from reference TRBV19 and TRBJ1-2): DGGITQSPKYLFRKEGQNVTLSCEQNLNHDAMYWYRQDPGQGLRLIYYSQIVNDFQKGDIAEGYSVSREKKESFPLTVTSAQKNPTAFYLCVAGTANYGYTFGSGTRLTVV.

In this sample, this clonotype turned up a few times. This chain joins TRBV5-1 and TRBJ2-5; 9 bases are shared with TRBD2. There are 13 residues in the CDR3. CDR1 is SGHRS and CDR2 is YFSETQ in the germline V gene. V shed 4 bases and J 4 bases; nucleotides not matched to a gene: 2. CDR3 loop: CASSAGLAETQYF. DNA for the CDR3: TGCGCCAGCAGCGCGGGACTAGCAGAGACCCAGTACTTC.

In this sample, this clonotype turned up many times. The rearrangement links TRBV5-1 to TRBJ2-7; 7 nucleotides align to TRBD1. The length of the CDR3 is 15 residues. Germline assignment: CDR1 SGHRS and CDR2 YFSETQ. V lost 0 bases to trimming and J lost 3 bases; unmatched junction nucleotides: 6. In DNA form, the CDR3 reads TGCGCCAGCAGCTTGGAAGGGGGCGGTTTCTACGAGCAGTACGTC. This codes for CASSLEGGGFYEQYV.

V gene TRBV4-1 combines with J gene TRBJ1-2; D remains unclear. CDR1 is MGHRA, CDR2 YSYEKL, per germline. CDR3 size: 14 residues. Trimming pared 0 bases from V and 8 bases from J, leaving 13 bases between. CDR3 loop: CASSQDSRVRGYTF. The CDR3 nucleotides are TGCGCCAGCAGCCAAGATTCTAGGGTGCGGGGCTACACCTTC.

This clonotype turned up a few times. The V gene is TRBV6-2 or TRBV6-3, the J gene TRBJ2-5; unclear D gene. CDR1 is MNHEY and CDR2 is SVGEGT in the germline V gene. This CDR3 has 14 amino acids. Deletions cut 2 bases from V and 0 bases from J, with 7 bases between. The CDR3 is CASSYLRNQETQYF. In nucleotides, the CDR3 is TGTGCCAGCAGTTACCTGCGTAACCAAGAGACCCAGTACTTC.

The rearrangement links TRBV12-3 or TRBV12-4 to TRBJ1-1; 9 bases are shared with TRBD1. V shed 3 bases, J shed 5 bases, and the junction held 7 bases outside the gene matches. The CDR3 consists of 15 residues. CDR3 loop: CASSFTGTGLTEAFF. The CDR3, as DNA: TGTGCCAGCAGTTTTACCGGGACAGGGTTAACTGAAGCTTTCTTT.

This clonotype was seen at least ten times. V is TRBV9 and J is TRBJ2-3; no firm D call. The germline V gene has CDR1 SGDLS and CDR2 YYNGEE. The CDR3 consists of 19 residues. V was pared by 4 bases and J by 2 bases, with 26 bases between. CDR3 sequence reads: CASSPSPIPLGAPTDTQYF. The CDR3 DNA follows: TGTGCCAGCAGCCCCAGTCCCATACCCCTCGGTGCGCCCACAGATACGCAGTATTTT.

The rearrangement uses TRBV10-3 and TRBJ2-3, with D perhaps matching TRBD1 (6 bases). The CDR3 has 11 amino acids. V lost 10 bases and J 4 bases, leaving 9 bases between the germline ends. The V gene's germline CDR1 is ENHRY and CDR2 SYGVKD. CDR3 sequence (DNA): TGTGCCACTGGGGGCCCAGATACGCAGTATTTT. This codes for CATGGPDTQYF.

This clonotype came up many times. The rearrangement uses TRBV18 and TRBJ2-7, with D perhaps matching TRBD1 (6 bases). The CDR3 loop spans 16 amino acids. V was cut by 3 bases and J by 4 bases, with 19 bases left in between. Germline V gene sequence: CDR1 KGHSH, CDR2 LQKENI. The CDR3 sequence is CASSPAGAGVLYEQYF. CDR3 bases: TGTGCCAGCTCACCGGCTGGGGCAGGGGTGTTGTACGAGCAGTACTTC.

The chain combines TRBV24-1 with TRBJ1-2; D gene uncertain. Germline V gives CDR1 KGHDR, CDR2 SFDVKD. The ends were cut back, 6 bases at V and 0 bases at J, with 13 bases in the middle. There are 15 residues in the CDR3. CDR3 loop: CATSTSPGSNYGYTF. The CDR3 DNA sequence: TGTGCCACCAGTACTTCTCCGGGTTCTAACTATGGCTACACCTTC.

This clonotype showed up many times. The V call is TRBV11-2, the J call TRBJ2-2; a weak D match, TRBD1 (6 bases). The CDR3 length is 13 residues. Trimming cost V 4 bases and J 6 bases, with 9 bases left between them. Germline-derived CDR1 and CDR2 are SGHAT and FQNNGV. CDR3: CASSWTDAGELFF. In nucleotides, the CDR3 is TGTGCCAGCAGCTGGACAGACGCCGGGGAGCTGTTTTTT. The full variable domain, its missing parts supplied by reference TRBV11-2 and TRBJ2-2, is EAGVAQSPRYKIIEKRQSVAFWCNPISGHATLYWYQQILGQGPKLLIQFQNNGVVDDSQLPKDRFSAERLKGVDSTLKIQPAKLEDSAVYLCASSWTDAGELFFGEGSRLTVL.

At least ten counts were recorded for this clonotype. V gene TRBV5-1 combines with J gene TRBJ2-2; 15 nucleotides align to TRBD2. The germline gives CDR1 SGHRS, CDR2 YFSETQ. The CDR3 totals 18 residues. J lost 0 bases, V lost 4 bases, and 4 bases had no gene match. The chain's CDR3 is CASSLWTSGGANTGELFF. CDR3 coding DNA: TGCGCCAGCAGCCTCTGGACTAGCGGGGGGGCGAACACCGGGGAGCTGTTTTTT.

This clonotype showed up many times. This chain connects TRBV5-1 to TRBJ1-1, with 8 bases aligning to TRBD1. Germline values: CDR1 SGHRS, CDR2 YFSETQ. CDR3 length equals 15 residues. V lost 0 bases and J lost 3; bases outside the gene matches: 4. CDR3 in amino acids: CASSLAGGEDTEAFF. CDR3 DNA: TGCGCCAGCAGCTTGGCAGGGGGCGAGGACACTGAAGCTTTCTTT.

This clonotype was seen a handful of times. The gene calls are TRBV5-1 and TRBJ2-7, with no clear D. In germline, CDR1 is SGHRS, CDR2 YFSETQ. The CDR3 is 15 residues long. V shed 0 bases and J shed 0 bases, with 10 bases lying between them. CDR3 in amino acids: CASSLEAWSSYEQYF. DNA of the CDR3: TGCGCCAGCAGCTTGGAGGCGTGGAGCTCCTACGAGCAGTACTTC.

Ten or more counts support this clonotype. This CDR3 is CASSWDVGTEAFF. CDR3 DNA sequence: TGCGCCAGCAGCTGGGACGTTGGCACTGAAGCTTTCTTT. This chain links TRBV5-1 with TRBJ1-1; D perhaps matches TRBD1 (5 bases). The CDR3 runs 13 residues. Germline CDR1 SGHRS, CDR2 YFSETQ. The V and J ends lost 3 bases and 4 bases respectively, with 10 bases between them.

This clonotype was counted only a few times. The genes are TRBV4-2 and TRBJ2-6; 7 bases match TRBD1. CDR1 is LGHNA and CDR2 is YNFKEQ in the germline V gene. Unmatched junction bases numbered 6, after V lost 4 bases and J lost 0 bases. CDR3 size: 17 residues. The DNA for the CDR3 is TGTGCCAGCAGCCCCAGGACAGGACGCTCTGGGGCCAACGTCCTGACTTTC. Translating it yields CASSPRTGRSGANVLTF.

This clonotype was recorded at least ten times. The gene calls are TRBV18 and TRBJ2-2; 9 bases are shared with TRBD1. V trimming: 3 bases; J trimming: 5 bases; junction bases outside the gene matches: 1. The CDR3 length is 14 residues. Germline V gene data show CDR1 as KGHSH and CDR2 as LQKENI. CDR3 bases: TGTGCCAGCTCACCTGGGACAGGGACCGGGGAGCTGTTTTTT. Amino acids: CASSPGTGTGELFF.

This clonotype is a singleton in its sample. The chain has TRBV28 and TRBJ2-2, with 7 positions matching TRBD1. With 8 bases clipped from V and 1 base from J, the junction kept 7 bases outside the gene matches. The CDR3 consists of 15 residues. CDR1 and CDR2 from the germline V gene are MDHEN and SYDVKM. CDR3 sequence reads: CASWFRGLNTGELFF. The CDR3 DNA follows: TGTGCCAGCTGGTTCAGGGGGTTGAACACCGGGGAGCTGTTTTTT.